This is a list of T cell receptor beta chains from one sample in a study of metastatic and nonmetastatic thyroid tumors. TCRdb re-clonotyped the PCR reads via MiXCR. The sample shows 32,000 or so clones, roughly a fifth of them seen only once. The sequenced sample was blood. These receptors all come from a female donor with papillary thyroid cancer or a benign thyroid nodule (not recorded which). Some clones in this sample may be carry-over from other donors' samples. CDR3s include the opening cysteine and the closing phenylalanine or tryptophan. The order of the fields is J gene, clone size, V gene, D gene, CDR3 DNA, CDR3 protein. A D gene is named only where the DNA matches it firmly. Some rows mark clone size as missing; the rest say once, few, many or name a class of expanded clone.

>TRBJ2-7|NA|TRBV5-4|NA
TGTGCCAGCAGTCCGGTCGACGAGGGCGAGCAGTACTTC
CASSPVDEGEQYF
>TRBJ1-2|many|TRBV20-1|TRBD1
TGCAGTGCTAGGGCCGGGACAGGGGTGGAAGGCTACACCTTC
CSARAGTGVEGYTF
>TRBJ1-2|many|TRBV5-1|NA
TGCGCCAGCAGCCTGACAAGGGGTCTGCTAGCTAACTATGGCTACACCTTC
CASSLTRGLLANYGYTF
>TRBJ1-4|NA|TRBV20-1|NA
TGCAGTGCTAGAAGCTCACAGGTGATTAATGAAAAACTGTTTTTT
CSARSSQVINEKLFF
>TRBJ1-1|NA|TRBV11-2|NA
TGTGCCAGCAGCTTAGAGTTCGGTTCCAGAAACACTGAAGCTTTCTTT
CASSLEFGSRNTEAFF
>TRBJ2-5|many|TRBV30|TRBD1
TGTGCCTGGAGTAGACAGGGACGGGAGACCCAGTACTTC
CAWSRQGRETQYF
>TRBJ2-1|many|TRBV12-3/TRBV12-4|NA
TGTGCCAGCAGGATGGGGCGTAGCTCCTACAATGAGCAGTTCTTC
CASRMGRSSYNEQFF
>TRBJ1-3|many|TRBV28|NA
TGTGCCAGCAGTTTCCCGAATCTAGCAAGCTCTGGAAACACCATATATTTT
CASSFPNLASSGNTIYF
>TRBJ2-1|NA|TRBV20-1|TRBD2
TGCAGTGCTCCAAGACTAGCGGGGGAGCAGTTCTTC
CSAPRLAGEQFF
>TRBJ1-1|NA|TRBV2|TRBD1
TGTGCCAGCAGACTGACAGGGAGAAGGGTTATGAACACTGAAGCTTTCTTT
CASRLTGRRVMNTEAFF
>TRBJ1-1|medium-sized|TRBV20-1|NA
TGCAGTGCCCGCAGGCTGGACAAGTCGTTAGTGAGCACTGAAGCTTTCTTT
CSARRLDKSLVSTEAFF
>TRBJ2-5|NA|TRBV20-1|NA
TGCAGTGCTAGAGATCTGAGGGAGGCGGCGGAGACCCAGTACTTC
CSARDLREAAETQYF
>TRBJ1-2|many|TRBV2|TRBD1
TGTGCCAGCAGTGTAGAGACAGGGGGGAACTATGGCTACACCTTC
CASSVETGGNYGYTF
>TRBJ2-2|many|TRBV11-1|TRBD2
TGTGCCAGCAGCTTACTGGGACTAGCCGAAAGTAGCGGGGAGCTGTTTTTT
CASSLLGLAESSGELFF
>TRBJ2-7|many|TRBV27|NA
TGTGCCAGCAGTTTGACGGGGGGCTTATACGAGCAGTACTTC
CASSLTGGLYEQYF
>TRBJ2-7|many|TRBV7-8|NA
TGTGCCAGCAGCTTTACCGGGAAACCCTACGAGCAGTACTTC
CASSFTGKPYEQYF
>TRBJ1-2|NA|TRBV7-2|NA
TGTGCCAGCAGCTTAGGTTTTGTCGATGGCTACACCTTC
CASSLGFVDGYTF
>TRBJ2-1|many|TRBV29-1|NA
TGCAGCTTTGGGGGAAGCTCCTACAATGAGCAGTTCTTC
CSFGGSSYNEQFF
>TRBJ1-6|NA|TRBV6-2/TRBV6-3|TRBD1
TGTGCCAGCAGTTACGCGACAGGGGACAATTCACCCCTCCACTTT
CASSYATGDNSPLHF
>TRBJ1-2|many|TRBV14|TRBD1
TGTGCCAGCAGCCAAGATAGACAGGGGCTCGGCGGCTACACCTTC
CASSQDRQGLGGYTF
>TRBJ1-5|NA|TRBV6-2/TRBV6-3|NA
TGTGCCAGCAGTGCACTGTGGGGGGTTGAAGAGCCCCAGCATTTT
CASSALWGVEEPQHF
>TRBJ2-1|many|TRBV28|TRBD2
TGTGCCAGCACGGGGGGGATGATTTTGAATGAGCAGTTCTTC
CASTGGMILNEQFF
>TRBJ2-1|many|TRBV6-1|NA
TGTGCCAGCACCCCAGGGACTTCCGTGCAGCAGTTCTTC
CASTPGTSVQQFF
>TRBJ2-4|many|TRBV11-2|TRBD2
TGTGCCAGCAGCCTAGGGCGGGGGAGTAAAAACATTCAGTACTTC
CASSLGRGSKNIQYF
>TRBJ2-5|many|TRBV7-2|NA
TGTGCCAGCAGCCTCCGAGGGACCATCCAAGAGACCCAGTACTTC
CASSLRGTIQETQYF
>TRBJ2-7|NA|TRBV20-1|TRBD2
TGCAGTGCTAGAGATAAACTAGCGGGTTCTATGGCCTACGAGCAGTACTTC
CSARDKLAGSMAYEQYF
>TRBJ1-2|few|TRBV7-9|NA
TGTGCCAGCAGCTCGGATTCTAACTATGGCTACACCTTC
CASSSDSNYGYTF
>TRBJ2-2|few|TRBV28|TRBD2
TGTGCCAGCAGCCCGGGACTAGCGGGTTTAACCGGGGAGCTGTTTTTT
CASSPGLAGLTGELFF
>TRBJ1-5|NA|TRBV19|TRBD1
TGTGCCAGTAGTGGAACAGGGGGAGCTCAGCCCCAGCATTTT
CASSGTGGAQPQHF
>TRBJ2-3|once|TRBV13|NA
TGTGCCAGCAGCAGTTTACCTCGGACAGAGCGCAGTAGCACAGATACGCAGTATTTT
CASSSLPRTERSSTDTQYF
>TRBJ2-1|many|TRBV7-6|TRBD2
TGTGCCAGCAGCCTTAGCGGGGGGGCCAGTGAGCAGTTCTTC
CASSLSGGASEQFF
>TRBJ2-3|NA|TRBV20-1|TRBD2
TGCAGTGCGAACCTAGCGGGAAGAACAGATACGCAGTATTTT
CSANLAGRTDTQYF
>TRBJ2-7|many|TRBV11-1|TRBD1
TGTGCCAGCAGCTTAGCGTGGACAGGGGACTACGAGCAGTACTTC
CASSLAWTGDYEQYF
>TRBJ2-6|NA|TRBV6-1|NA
TGTGCCAGCAGCCCCTCGACCGGCTCTGGGGCCAACGTCCTGACTTTC
CASSPSTGSGANVLTF
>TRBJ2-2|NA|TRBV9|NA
TGTGCCAGCACCACCGGCCGGCACCCCACCGGGGAGCTGTTTTTT
CASTTGRHPTGELFF
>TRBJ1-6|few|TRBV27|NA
TGTGCCAGCAGTTTGGCCAGCCATAATTCACCCCTCCACTTT
CASSLASHNSPLHF
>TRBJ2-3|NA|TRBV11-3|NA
TGTGCCAGCAGCCTTTACACAGATACGCAGTATTTT
CASSLYTDTQYF
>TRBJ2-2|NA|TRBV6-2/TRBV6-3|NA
TGTGCCAGCAATTGGCCTAACCCCCACACCGGGGAGCTGTTTTTT
CASNWPNPHTGELFF
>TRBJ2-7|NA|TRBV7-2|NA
TGTGCCAGCAGCTTAGGACTGAGCTCCTACGAGCAGTACTTC
CASSLGLSSYEQYF
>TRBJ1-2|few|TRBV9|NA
TGTGCCAGCAGCCGGGATTTAGGCTACACCTTC
CASSRDLGYTF
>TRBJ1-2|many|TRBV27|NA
TGTGCCAGCAGTTTTAACGTAGGGGCCTCCTATGGCTACACCTTC
CASSFNVGASYGYTF
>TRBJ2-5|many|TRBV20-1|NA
TGCAGTGCTAGTCAGGGATTCCAAGAGACCCAGTACTTC
CSASQGFQETQYF
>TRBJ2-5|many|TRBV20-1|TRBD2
TGCAGTGCTAGAGAGGTTCGGGGGGGCCAAGAGACCCAGTACTTC
CSAREVRGGQETQYF
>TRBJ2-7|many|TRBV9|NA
TGTGCCAGCAGCCCCGGACTTTTCTACGAGCAGTACTTC
CASSPGLFYEQYF
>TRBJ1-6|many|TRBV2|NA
TGTGCCAGCAGTGGGGGTGAAAAGCATATGTCGCCCCTCCACTTT
CASSGGEKHMSPLHF
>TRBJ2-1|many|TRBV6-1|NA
TGTGCCAGCAGTGAGGGGACATATGACTACAATGAGCAGTTCTTC
CASSEGTYDYNEQFF
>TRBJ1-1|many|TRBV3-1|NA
TGTGCCAGCAGCTTGGTGGGGTCGGACACTGAAGCTTTCTTT
CASSLVGSDTEAFF
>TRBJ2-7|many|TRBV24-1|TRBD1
TGTGCCACCAGTGATTTGATCGGGACAGTGGTCTACGAGCAGTACTTC
CATSDLIGTVVYEQYF
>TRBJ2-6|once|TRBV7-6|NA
TGTGCCAGCAGCTTAGGTCTCTCTGGGGCCAACGTCCTGACTTTC
CASSLGLSGANVLTF
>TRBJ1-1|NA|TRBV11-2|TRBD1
TGTGCCAGCAGCCTACGGGACAGGGGACCGATGAACACTGAAGCTTTCTTT
CASSLRDRGPMNTEAFF
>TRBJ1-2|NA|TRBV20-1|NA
TGCAGTGCTTCAGGACGGAGAGTATATGGCTACACCTTC
CSASGRRVYGYTF
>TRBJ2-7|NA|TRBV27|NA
TGTGCCAGCAGTCTAAGGGAGGGGGATAAGGTCGAGCAGTACTTC
CASSLREGDKVEQYF